Listed here are 12 T cell receptor beta chains from one sample, sequenced in a study of T cell repertoires in cytomegalovirus infection. Via MiXCR, TCRdb re-called the reads, giving one row per CDR3 protein. Of 200,000 to 250,000 distinct CDR3 sequences listed, about 38% were seen once; the top ten hold 55% to 60%. Their antigens are not known. The specimen comprised CD8+ T cells from cultured PBMCs, sampled from culture after CMV antigen stimulation. Every receptor here comes from a human donor in good health (CMV status not recorded). Some clones in this sample may be carry-over from other donors' samples.

The CDR3 protein is CSAREKGRTNYGYTF. CDR3 sequence (DNA): TGCAGTGCTAGAGAGAAGGGGCGAACTAACTATGGCTACACCTTC. The chain has TRBV20-1 and TRBJ1-2, with D perhaps matching TRBD1 (5 bases). Per germline, CDR1 DFQATT and CDR2 SNEGSKA (reference sequence). This CDR3 region has 15 residues. Trimming pared 0 bases from V and 0 bases from J, leaving 11 bases between.

The rearrangement uses TRBV7-6 and TRBJ2-3; possibly TRBD1 for D (6 bases). The V and J ends lost 3 bases and 0 bases respectively, with 13 bases between them. Looked up from germline, CDR1 is SGHVS and CDR2 is FNYEAQ. This CDR3 has 16 amino acids. In DNA, the CDR3 is TGTGCCAGCAGCTTTTTCGGGACAACTAGCACAGATACGCAGTATTTT. It is translated as CASSFFGTTSTDTQYF. Filled out from reference TRBV7-6 and TRBJ2-3, the complete variable domain reads GAGVSQSPRYKVTKRGQDVALRCDPISGHVSLYWYRQALGQGPEFLTYFNYEAQQDKSGLPNDRFSAERPEGSISTLTIQRTEQRDSAMYRCASSFFGTTSTDTQYFGPGTRLTVL.

The chain employs TRBV2 and TRBJ2-4; TRBD1 agrees at 12 bases. The CDR3 consists of 17 residues. Trimming removed 3 bases from V and 3 bases from J; junction bases left unmatched: 6. CDR1 and CDR2 from the germline V gene are SNHLY and FYNNEI. The CDR3 DNA sequence: TGTGCCAGCAGTGAGGGACAGGGGGCGGCGGTCAAAAACATTCAGTACTTC. Encoded protein: CASSEGQGAAVKNIQYF.

This clonotype was observed a few times. The J gene is TRBJ2-1, the V gene TRBV7-8, with D perhaps matching TRBD2 (6 bases). Germline values: CDR1 SGHVS, CDR2 FQNEAQ. The V gene lost 1 base and the J gene lost 6 bases, with 19 bases spanning the gap. CDR3 length: 17 residues. CDR3 sequence: CASSLGLALPSINEQFF. CDR3 coding DNA: TGTGCCAGCAGCTTAGGGCTAGCGCTACCTTCTATCAATGAGCAGTTCTTC.

This clonotype was seen more than once but under ten times. The chain recombines TRBV7-3 with TRBJ2-5; TRBD1 or TRBD2 may be the D gene (5 bases each). The germline V gene encodes CDR1 SGHTA and CDR2 FQGTGA. The CDR3 consists of 14 residues. The ends were cut back, 5 bases at V and 1 base at J, with 11 bases in the middle. CDR3 bases: TGTGCCAGCAGCCAGACCGGGGCCCAAGAGACCCAGTACTTC. This encodes CASSQTGAQETQYF.

The table lists this clonotype with a few counts. The chain links TRBV25-1 to TRBJ2-5, with D tentatively TRBD1 (6 bases). The V gene's germline CDR1 is MGHDK and CDR2 SYGVNS. The CDR3 extends over 16 amino acids. V gave up 4 bases and J gave up 1 base, with 16 bases separating them. The CDR3 DNA sequence: TGTGCCAGCAGTGCCTCCATCAGGGGACCCCAAGAGACCCAGTACTTC. Its translation is CASSASIRGPQETQYF.

The chain links TRBV5-1 to TRBJ1-2; 10 nucleotides agree with TRBD1. V lost 2 bases and J lost 4; bases outside the gene matches: 5. Germline lookup yields CDR1 SGHRS and CDR2 YFSETQ. CDR3 size: 15 residues. For the CDR3, the DNA is TGCGCCAGCAGCTTCCGGGACAGGGGAAGCTATGGCTACACCTTC. Translating it yields CASSFRDRGSYGYTF.

This rearrangement joins TRBV9 to TRBJ2-2, with TRBD1 identical over 8 bases. V gave up 5 bases and J gave up 13 bases; unmatched junction bases: 13. Germline V gene sequence: CDR1 SGDLS, CDR2 YYNGEE. There are 14 residues in the CDR3. The CDR3 nucleotides read TGTGCCAGCAGGTCCCGAAAAACAGGGGGAGGGCTGTTTTTT. This encodes CASRSRKTGGGLFF.

This clonotype has more than one count but fewer than ten. The CDR3 coding sequence is TGTGCCAGCAGTTCCCGATTAGCTGAGTACAATGAGCAGTTCTTC. This sequence encodes CASSSRLAEYNEQFF. The chain uses TRBV6-5 and TRBJ2-1; D call uncertain. The CDR3 is 15 amino acids. The germline V gene has CDR1 MNHEY and CDR2 SVGAGI. Trimming took off 4 bases at V and 4 bases at J, with 14 bases between the two ends.

This chain links TRBV28 with TRBJ2-1; 9 bases agree with TRBD2. CDR1 is MDHEN, CDR2 SYDVKM, per germline. V lost 8 bases to trimming and J lost 3 bases; unmatched junction nucleotides: 5. The CDR3 extends over 14 amino acids. DNA for the CDR3: TGTGCCAGCCAGACTAGCGGATTCTACAATGAGCAGTTCTTC. Translating gives CASQTSGFYNEQFF.

This clonotype was observed a few times. The chain uses TRBV4-2 and TRBJ2-3; tentatively, D is TRBD2 (6 bases). This CDR3 has 17 residues. V shed 0 bases and J shed 0 bases, with 13 bases lying between them. Germline loops: CDR1 LGHNA, CDR2 YNFKEQ. CDR3 nucleotides: TGTGCCAGCAGCCAAGAGATAACGGGAGTGAGCACAGATACGCAGTATTTT. Its translation: CASSQEITGVSTDTQYF.

The table lists this clonotype with a few counts. The V and J genes are TRBV4-1 and TRBJ1-2; the match to TRBD1 covers 8 bases. J gave up 4 bases and V 3 bases, and 13 bases lay outside the gene matches. Germline V gene data show CDR1 as MGHRA and CDR2 as YSYEKL. The CDR3 has 17 residues. The CDR3 reads CASSQKGSGTGTYGYTF. The CDR3 DNA sequence: TGCGCCAGCAGCCAGAAAGGATCCGGGACAGGCACCTATGGCTACACCTTC.